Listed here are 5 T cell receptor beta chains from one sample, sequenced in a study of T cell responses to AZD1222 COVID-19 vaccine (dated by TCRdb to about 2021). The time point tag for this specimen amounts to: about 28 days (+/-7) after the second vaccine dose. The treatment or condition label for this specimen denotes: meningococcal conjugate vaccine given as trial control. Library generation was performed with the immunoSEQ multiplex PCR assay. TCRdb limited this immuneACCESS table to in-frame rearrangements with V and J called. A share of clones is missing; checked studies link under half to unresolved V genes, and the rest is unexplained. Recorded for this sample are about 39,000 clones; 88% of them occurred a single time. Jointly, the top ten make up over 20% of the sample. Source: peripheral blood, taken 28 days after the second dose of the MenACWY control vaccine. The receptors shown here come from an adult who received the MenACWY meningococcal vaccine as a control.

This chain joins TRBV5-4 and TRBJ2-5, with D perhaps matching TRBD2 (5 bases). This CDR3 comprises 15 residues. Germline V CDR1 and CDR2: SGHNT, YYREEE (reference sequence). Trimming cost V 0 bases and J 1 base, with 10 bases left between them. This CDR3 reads CASSLAPGSQETQYF. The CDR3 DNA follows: TGTGCCAGCAGCTTGGCCCCGGGAAGCCAAGAGACCCAGTACTTC. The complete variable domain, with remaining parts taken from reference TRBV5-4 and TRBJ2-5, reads ETGVTQSPTHLIKTRGQQVTLRCSSQSGHNTVSWYQQALGQGPQFIFQYYREEENGRGNFPPRFSGLQFPNYSSELNVNALELDDSALYLCASSLAPGSQETQYFGPGTRLLVL.

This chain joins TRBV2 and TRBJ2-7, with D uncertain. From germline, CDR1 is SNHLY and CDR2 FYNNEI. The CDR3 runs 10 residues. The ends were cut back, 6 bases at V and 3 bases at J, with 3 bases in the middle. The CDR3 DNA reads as TGTGCCAGCAGGGACTACGAGCAGTACTTC. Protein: CASRDYEQYF.

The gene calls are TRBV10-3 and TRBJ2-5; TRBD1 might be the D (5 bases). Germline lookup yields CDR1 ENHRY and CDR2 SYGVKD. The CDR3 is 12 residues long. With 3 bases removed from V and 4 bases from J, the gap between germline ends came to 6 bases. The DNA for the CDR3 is TGTGCCATCAGTGAAGGGGCAGAGACCCAGTACTTC. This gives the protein CAISEGAETQYF.

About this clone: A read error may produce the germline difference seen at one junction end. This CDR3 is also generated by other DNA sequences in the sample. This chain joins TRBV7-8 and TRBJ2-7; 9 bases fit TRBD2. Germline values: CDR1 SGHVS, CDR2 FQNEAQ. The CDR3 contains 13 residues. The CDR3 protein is CASSLAGAYEQYF. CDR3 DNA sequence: TGTGCCAGCAGTTTAGCGGGGGCCTACGAGCAGTACTTC.

In DNA form, the CDR3 reads TGTGCCAGCAGTGGACTAGCGGGACAAGAGACCCAGTACTTC. The encoded protein is CASSGLAGQETQYF. This chain joins TRBV2 and TRBJ2-5, with 11 bases matching TRBD2. Germline V gives CDR1 SNHLY, CDR2 FYNNEI. CDR3 length: 14 residues. Germline trimming cut 4 bases from V and 2 bases from J; bases unmatched to any gene: 0. The full variable domain, rest sourced from reference TRBV2 and TRBJ2-5, is EPEVTQTPSHQVTQMGQEVILRCVPISNHLYFYWYRQILGQKVEFLVSFYNNEISEKSEIFDDQFSVERPDGSNFTLKIRSTKLEDSAMYFCASSGLAGQETQYFGPGTRLLVL.